This paragraph reports one TCR beta chain. No cognate antigen has been identified for it. Per-nucleotide qualities are absent, and no much larger clonotype sits a single base away. The CDR3 numbers 14 residues from cysteine through phenylalanine. The read is trimmed to its CDR3 DNA, 42 bases read in frame from base 1. V sheds 3 bases and J sheds 1 base, leaving 7 bases between their ends. CDR1 and CDR2 (LNHDA, SQIVND) derive from the germline V gene (reference sequence). Genomic DNA was isolated from the sorted cells so that the TCRbeta CDR3 region could be sequenced. TCRbeta CDR3 regions were sequenced using the immunoSEQ Assay. TCRdb carries this immuneACCESS record with in-frame sequences only. Its versions omit some clonotypes, under half of them owing to an unresolved V gene in the studies checked, with the rest unexplained. Recorded for this sample are 50,000 to 65,000 clones; 80% to 95% of them occurred a single time. Of the sample, around 9.3% falls within the top ten clones.

These data originate in a study of OX40 agonist ivuxolimab in advanced cancers. At the level of the whole study: Ivuxolimab, which targeted the costimulatory receptor OX40 (CD134), was an agonistic, fully human IgG2 monoclonal antibody. Intravenous ivuxolimab was administered to patients every 2 weeks at six dose levels: 0.01, 0.1, 0.3, 1.5, 3 and 10 mg/kg. Of the 52 patients in dose escalation, some 19 had hepatocellular carcinoma, roughly 15 had melanoma, 9 had renal cell carcinoma and 9 had head and neck cancer. In the dose-escalation cohort, 82.7% of patients were male, and the mean age was approximately 64 years, with a range of about 23 to 90. Prior anti-PD-1, anti-PD-L1 or anti-CTLA-4 therapy was permitted, and checkpoint inhibitors had been received by roughly two fifths of dose-escalation patients. Three dose-escalation patients achieved partial responses, one with hepatocellular carcinoma and two with cutaneous melanoma. Peripheral TCRbeta sequencing aimed to test whether ivuxolimab altered TCR sequence diversity and caused clonal T-cell expansion. The monotherapy dose-escalation portion (N of about 50 patients) of the phase I ivuxolimab trial is reported in the paper. Study-wide conclusions, independent of this receptor: After ivuxolimab, more expanded clones were found on average in CD8+ T cells than in CD4+ T cells. Low levels of normalized T-cell clonal expansion were also seen in some patients who did not respond. At doses of 0.1 to 3.0 mg/kg, clonal expansion of both CD4+ and CD8+ blood T cells was observed from baseline to week 6. Which antigens the clonally expanded peripheral T cells were specific for was not determined. In partial responders in the 0.1-3.0 mg/kg groups, normalized peripheral clonal expansion was found to be among the lowest, especially among CD8+ T cells.

Patients with autoimmune disease history or receiving systemic immunosuppression were excluded from the trial. Peripheral blood for TCR sequencing was collected from all dose cohorts at baseline, on cycle 4 day 1, and on cycle 7 day 1. The samples were taken from a phase I, first-in-human, multicenter, open-label dose-escalation trial of ivuxolimab. Adults with locally advanced or metastatic head and neck squamous cell, hepatocellular, melanoma or renal cell carcinoma were enrolled in the trial. CD4+ and CD8+ T cells were sorted separately from peripheral blood before TCR sequencing. Recombination linked TRBV19 to TRBJ1-5; tentative D gene TRBD1, with 6 bases matching. This sample comprised CD4+ or CD8+ T cells sorted from blood, obtained in a trial of the OX40 agonist ivuxolimab. This TCR came from an adult with an advanced solid tumor such as melanoma, head and neck, liver or kidney cancer. The CDR3 reads CASSITGSNQPQHF. The nucleotides read TGTGCCAGTAGTATCACAGGGAGCAATCAGCCCCAGCATTTT.